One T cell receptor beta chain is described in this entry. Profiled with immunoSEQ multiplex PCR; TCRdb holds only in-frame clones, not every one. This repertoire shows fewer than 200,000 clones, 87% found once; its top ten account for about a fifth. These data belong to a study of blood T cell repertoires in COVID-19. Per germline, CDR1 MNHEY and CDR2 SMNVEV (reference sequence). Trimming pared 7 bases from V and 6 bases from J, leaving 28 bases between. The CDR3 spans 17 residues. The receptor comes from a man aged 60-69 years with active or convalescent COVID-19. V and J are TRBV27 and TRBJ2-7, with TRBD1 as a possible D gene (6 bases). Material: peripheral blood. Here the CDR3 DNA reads TGTGCCAGCACTGCCTTCTTCGTGGCAGGGGAGTTGCGCGAGCAGTACTTC. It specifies CASTAFFVAGELREQYF.